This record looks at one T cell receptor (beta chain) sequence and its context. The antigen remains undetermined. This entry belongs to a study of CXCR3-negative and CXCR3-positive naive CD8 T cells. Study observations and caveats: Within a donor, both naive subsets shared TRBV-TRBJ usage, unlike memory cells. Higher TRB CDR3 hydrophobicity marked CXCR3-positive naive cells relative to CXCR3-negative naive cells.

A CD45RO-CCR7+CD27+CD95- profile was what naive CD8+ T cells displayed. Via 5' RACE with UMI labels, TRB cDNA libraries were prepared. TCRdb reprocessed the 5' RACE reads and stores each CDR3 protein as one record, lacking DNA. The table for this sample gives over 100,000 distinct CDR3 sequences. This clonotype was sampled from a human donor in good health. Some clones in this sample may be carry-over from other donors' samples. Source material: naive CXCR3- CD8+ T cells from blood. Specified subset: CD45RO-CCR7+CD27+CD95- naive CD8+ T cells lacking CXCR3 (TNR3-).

CDR3 sequence: CASSSAQTSTGNTIYF. The V and J genes are TRBV12-3 or TRBV12-4 and TRBJ1-3. The length of the CDR3 is 16 residues.